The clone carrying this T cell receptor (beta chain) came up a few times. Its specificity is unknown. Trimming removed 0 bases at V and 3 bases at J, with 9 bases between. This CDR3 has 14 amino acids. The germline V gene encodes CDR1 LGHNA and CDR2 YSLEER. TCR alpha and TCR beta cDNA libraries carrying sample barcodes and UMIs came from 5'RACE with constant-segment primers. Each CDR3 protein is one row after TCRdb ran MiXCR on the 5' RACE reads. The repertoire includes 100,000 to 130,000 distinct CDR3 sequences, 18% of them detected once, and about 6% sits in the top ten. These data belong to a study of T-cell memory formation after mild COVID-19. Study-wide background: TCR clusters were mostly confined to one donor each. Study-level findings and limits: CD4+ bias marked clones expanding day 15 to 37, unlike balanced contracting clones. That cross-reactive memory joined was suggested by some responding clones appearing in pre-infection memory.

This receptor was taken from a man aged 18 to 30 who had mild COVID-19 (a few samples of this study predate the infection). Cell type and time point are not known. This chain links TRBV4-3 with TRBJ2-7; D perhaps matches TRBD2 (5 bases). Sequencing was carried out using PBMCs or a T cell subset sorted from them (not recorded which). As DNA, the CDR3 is TGCGCCAGCAGCCAAGATCGCGCGGGCTACGAGCAGTACTTC. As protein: CASSQDRAGYEQYF.